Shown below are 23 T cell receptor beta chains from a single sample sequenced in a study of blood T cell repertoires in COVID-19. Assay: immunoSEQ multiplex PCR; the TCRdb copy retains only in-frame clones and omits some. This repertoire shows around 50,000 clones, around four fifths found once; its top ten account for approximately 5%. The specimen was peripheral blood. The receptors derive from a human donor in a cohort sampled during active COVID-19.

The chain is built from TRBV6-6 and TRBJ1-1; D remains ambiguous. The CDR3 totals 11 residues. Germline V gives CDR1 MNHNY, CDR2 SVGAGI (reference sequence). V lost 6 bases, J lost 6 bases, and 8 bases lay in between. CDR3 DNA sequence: TGTGCCAGCAGCCTATTTTCTGAAGCTTTCTTT. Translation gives CASSLFSEAFF.

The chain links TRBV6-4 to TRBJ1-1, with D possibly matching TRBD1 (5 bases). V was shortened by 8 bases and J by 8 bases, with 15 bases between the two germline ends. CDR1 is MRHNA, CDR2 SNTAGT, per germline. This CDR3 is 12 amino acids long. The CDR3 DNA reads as TGTGCCAGCGACCCAAGGGGTGTCGAAGCTTTCTTT. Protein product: CASDPRGVEAFF.

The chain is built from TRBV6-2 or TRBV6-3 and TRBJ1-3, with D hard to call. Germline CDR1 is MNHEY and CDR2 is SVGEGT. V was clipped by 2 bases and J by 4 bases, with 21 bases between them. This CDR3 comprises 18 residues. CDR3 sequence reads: CASSYGRGSTRQGNTIYF. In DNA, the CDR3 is TGTGCCAGCAGTTACGGACGGGGTTCTACTCGGCAGGGAAACACCATATATTTT.

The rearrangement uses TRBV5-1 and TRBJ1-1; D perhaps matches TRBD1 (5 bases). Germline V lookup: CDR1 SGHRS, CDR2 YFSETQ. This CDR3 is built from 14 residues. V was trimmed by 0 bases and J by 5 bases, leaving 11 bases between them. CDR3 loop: CASSLDGGVTEAFF. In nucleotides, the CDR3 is TGCGCCAGCAGCTTGGATGGAGGGGTAACTGAAGCTTTCTTT.

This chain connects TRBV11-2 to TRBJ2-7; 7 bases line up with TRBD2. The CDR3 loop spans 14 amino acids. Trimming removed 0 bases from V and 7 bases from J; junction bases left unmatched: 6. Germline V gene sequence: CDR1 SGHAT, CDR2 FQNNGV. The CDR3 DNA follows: TGTGCCAGCAGCTTAGAGCCCGCGGGGGAAGAGCAGTACTTC. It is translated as CASSLEPAGEEQYF.

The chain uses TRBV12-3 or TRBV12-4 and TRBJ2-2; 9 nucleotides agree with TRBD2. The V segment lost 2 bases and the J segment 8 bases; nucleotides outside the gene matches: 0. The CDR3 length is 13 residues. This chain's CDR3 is CASSLLAGGELFF. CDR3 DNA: TGTGCCAGCAGTTTACTAGCGGGGGGGGAGCTGTTTTTT.

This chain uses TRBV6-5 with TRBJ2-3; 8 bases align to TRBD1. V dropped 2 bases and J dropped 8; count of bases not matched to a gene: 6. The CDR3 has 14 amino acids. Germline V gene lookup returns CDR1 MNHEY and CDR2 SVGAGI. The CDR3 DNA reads TGTGCCAGCAGTTACACCGGACAGGGAGCTACGCAGTATTTT. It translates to CASSYTGQGATQYF.

DNA for the CDR3: TGTGCCAGCAGCGTAAACATCGAGGGACAGACATTCACAGATACGCAGTATTTT. Amino acids: CASSVNIEGQTFTDTQYF. The chain employs TRBV9 and TRBJ2-3; 7 bases match TRBD1. After removal of 1 base from V and 2 bases from J, the junction contained 13 bases not matched to a gene. The CDR3 is made up of 18 amino acids. CDR1 is SGDLS, CDR2 YYNGEE, per germline.

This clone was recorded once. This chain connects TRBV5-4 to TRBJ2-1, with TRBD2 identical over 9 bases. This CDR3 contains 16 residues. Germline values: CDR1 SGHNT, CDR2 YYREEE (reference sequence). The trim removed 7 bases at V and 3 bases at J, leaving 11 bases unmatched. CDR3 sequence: CASHGGASGVYNEQFF. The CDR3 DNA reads TGTGCCAGCCATGGGGGGGCTAGCGGGGTCTACAATGAGCAGTTCTTC.

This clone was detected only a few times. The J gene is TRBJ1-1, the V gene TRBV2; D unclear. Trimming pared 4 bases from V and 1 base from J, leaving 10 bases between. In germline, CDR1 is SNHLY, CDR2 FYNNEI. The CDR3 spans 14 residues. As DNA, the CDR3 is TGTGCCAGCAGTGGGGTGTACAGGAACACTGAAGCTTTCTTT. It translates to CASSGVYRNTEAFF.

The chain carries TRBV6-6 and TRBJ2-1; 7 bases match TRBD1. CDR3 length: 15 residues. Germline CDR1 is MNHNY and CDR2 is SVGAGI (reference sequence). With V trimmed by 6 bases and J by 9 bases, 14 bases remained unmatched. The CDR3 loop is CASSPGTAGMGEQFF. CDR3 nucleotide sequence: TGTGCCAGCAGCCCCGGGACAGCTGGAATGGGTGAGCAGTTCTTC.

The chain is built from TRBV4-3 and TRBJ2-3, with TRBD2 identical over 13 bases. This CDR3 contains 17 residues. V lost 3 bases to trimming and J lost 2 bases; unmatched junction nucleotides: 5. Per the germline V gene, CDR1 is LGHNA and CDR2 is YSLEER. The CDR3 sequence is CASSQLLAGGPTDTQYF. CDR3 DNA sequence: TGCGCCAGCAGCCAGTTACTAGCGGGGGGGCCCACAGATACGCAGTATTTT.

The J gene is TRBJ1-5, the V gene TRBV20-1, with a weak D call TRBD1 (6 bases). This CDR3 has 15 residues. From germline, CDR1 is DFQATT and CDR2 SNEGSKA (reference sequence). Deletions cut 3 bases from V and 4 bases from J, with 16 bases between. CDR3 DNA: TGCAGTGCTAGTCGGCAGGGCAGGGGAAATCAGCCCCAGCATTTT. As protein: CSASRQGRGNQPQHF.

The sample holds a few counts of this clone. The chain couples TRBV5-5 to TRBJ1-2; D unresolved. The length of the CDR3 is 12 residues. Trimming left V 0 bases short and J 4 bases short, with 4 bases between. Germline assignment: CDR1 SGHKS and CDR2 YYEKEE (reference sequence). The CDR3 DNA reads TGTGCCAGCAGCTTGGGTAGCTATGGCTACACCTTC. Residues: CASSLGSYGYTF.

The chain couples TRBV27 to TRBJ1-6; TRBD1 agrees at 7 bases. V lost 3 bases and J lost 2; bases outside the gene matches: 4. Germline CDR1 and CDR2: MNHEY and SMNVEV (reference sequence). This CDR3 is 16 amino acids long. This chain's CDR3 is CASSFTGATYNSPLHF. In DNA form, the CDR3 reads TGTGCCAGCAGTTTTACAGGGGCAACCTATAATTCACCCCTCCACTTT.

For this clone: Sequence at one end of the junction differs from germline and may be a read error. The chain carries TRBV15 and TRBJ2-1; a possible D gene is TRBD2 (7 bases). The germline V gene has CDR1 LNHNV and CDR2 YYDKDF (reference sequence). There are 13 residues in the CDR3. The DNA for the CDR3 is TGTGCCACCTCGGGGGGCTCCCACAATGAGCAGTTCTTC. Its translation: CATSGGSHNEQFF.

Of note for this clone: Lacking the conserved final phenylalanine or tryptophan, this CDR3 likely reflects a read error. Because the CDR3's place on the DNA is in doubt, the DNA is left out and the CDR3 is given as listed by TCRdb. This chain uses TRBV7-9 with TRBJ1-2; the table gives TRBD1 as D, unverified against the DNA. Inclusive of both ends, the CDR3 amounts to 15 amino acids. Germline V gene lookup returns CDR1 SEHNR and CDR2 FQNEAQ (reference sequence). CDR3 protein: CASSLLRGTGVTAPS.

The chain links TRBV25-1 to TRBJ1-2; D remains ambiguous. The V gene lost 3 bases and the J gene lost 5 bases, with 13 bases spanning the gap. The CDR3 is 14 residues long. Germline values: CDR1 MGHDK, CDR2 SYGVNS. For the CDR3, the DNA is TGTGCCAGCAGTGAGATCGGGAAGGGATATGGCTACACCTTC. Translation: CASSEIGKGYGYTF.

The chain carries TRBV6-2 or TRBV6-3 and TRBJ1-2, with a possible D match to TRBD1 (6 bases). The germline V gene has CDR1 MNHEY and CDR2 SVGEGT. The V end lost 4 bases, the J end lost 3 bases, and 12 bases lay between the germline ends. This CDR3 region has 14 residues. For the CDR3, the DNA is TGTGCCAGCAGTTTAGGGGGAACGGACTATGGCTACACCTTC. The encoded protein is CASSLGGTDYGYTF.

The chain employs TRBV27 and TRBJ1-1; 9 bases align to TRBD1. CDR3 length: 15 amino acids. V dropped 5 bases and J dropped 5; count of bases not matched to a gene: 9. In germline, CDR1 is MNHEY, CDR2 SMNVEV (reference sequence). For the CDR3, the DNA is TGTGCCAGCAGTCTCCAGGGACAGGGACTAACTGAAGCTTTCTTT. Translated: CASSLQGQGLTEAFF.

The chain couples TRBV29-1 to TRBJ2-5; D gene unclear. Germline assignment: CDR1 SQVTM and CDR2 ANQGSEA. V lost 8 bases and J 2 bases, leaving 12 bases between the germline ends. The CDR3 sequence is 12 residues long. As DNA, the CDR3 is TGCAGCCTAAATCCGGGTCAAGAGACCCAGTACTTC. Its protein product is CSLNPGQETQYF.

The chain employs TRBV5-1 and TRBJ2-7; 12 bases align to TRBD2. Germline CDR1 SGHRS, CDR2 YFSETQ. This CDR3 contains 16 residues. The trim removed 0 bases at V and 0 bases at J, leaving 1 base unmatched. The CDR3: CASSLGLAGVSYEQYF. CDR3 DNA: TGCGCCAGCAGCTTGGGACTAGCGGGGGTCTCCTACGAGCAGTACTTC.

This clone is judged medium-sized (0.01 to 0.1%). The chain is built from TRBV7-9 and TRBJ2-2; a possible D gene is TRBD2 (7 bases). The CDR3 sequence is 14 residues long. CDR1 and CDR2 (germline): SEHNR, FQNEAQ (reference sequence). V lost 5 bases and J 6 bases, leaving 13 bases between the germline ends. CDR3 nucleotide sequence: TGTGCCAGCAGCGAGGGGGGGGGCGCCGGGGAGCTGTTTTTT. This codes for CASSEGGGAGELFF.